Listed below are T cell receptor beta chains from one sample, sequenced in a study of blood T cell repertoires in COVID-19. Only in-frame clones appear in the TCRdb table, and some are missing; sequencing was by immunoSEQ multiplex PCR. The repertoire holds roughly 400,000 clones, with around 87% as singletons. The sample taken for sequencing was PBMCs or T cells enriched from blood (not recorded which). Every receptor here comes from a man aged 30-40 years who had recovered from COVID-19. CDR3s include the opening cysteine and the closing phenylalanine or tryptophan. D genes are given only for firm matches. For some rows the clone size is stated as once, few or many, or as a class when expanded; others skip it.

- | - | TRBJ1-1 | TRBV10-3 | TGTGCCATCAGTGGGGGAGAGAACACTGAAGCTTTCTTT | CAISGGENTEAFF
- | - | TRBJ2-5 | TRBV21-1 | TGTGCCAGCAGCCCTAAGAGTCGGGCTAGCGCCTTGGAGGAGACCCAGTACTTC | CASSPKSRASALEETQYF
- | TRBD2 | TRBJ2-1 | TRBV6-4 | TGTGCCAGCAGAGTAGCGGGAGGCTCCAATGAGCAGTTCTTC | CASRVAGGSNEQFF
- | - | TRBJ1-1 | TRBV5-8 | TGTGCCAGCAGCTTGAGCCAGAACACTGAAGCTTTCTTT | CASSLSQNTEAFF
- | TRBD1 | TRBJ1-1 | TRBV7-2 | TGTGCCAGCAGCCGACAGGGGTTCACTGAAGCTTTCTTT | CASSRQGFTEAFF
few | - | TRBJ1-6 | TRBV19 | TGTGCCAGTAGTACGGGAGGGAGCTTCAATTCACCCCTCCACTTT | CASSTGGSFNSPLHF
- | - | TRBJ2-7 | TRBV30 | TGTGCCTGGAGTGTTAACAGGGCCGGGCAGTACTTC | CAWSVNRAGQYF
- | - | TRBJ2-7 | TRBV9 | TGTGCCAGCAGCCCGGACAGGGAGGGAGGTAGCTCCTACGAGCAGTACTTC | CASSPDREGGSSYEQYF
- | TRBD1 | TRBJ2-3 | TRBV11-3 | TGTGCCAGCAGCCCCCGACAGGGAATCACAGATACGCAGTATTTT | CASSPRQGITDTQYF
- | - | TRBJ2-3 | TRBV19 | TGTGCCAGTACGACCGGAGGGACTAGCACAGATACGCAGTATTTT | CASTTGGTSTDTQYF
- | TRBD1 | TRBJ2-5 | TRBV7-9 | TGTGCCAGCAGCCAGAGGACAGGGGCTACCCGTGGTGGGGCCCAGTACTTC | CASSQRTGATRGGAQYF
- | - | TRBJ2-1 | TRBV7-6 | TGTGCCAGCAGCTCCCCCGGGACTCCGGGAAATGAGCAGTTCTTC | CASSSPGTPGNEQFF
- | - | TRBJ2-5 | TRBV7-6 | TGTGCCAGCAGCTTAGTGGAGGAGACCCAGTACTTC | CASSLVEETQYF
- | - | TRBJ1-5 | TRBV30 | TGTGCCTGGAGTGTTGCACAGAGCAATCAGCCCCAGCATTTT | CAWSVAQSNQPQHF
- | TRBD1 | TRBJ2-6 | TRBV11-2 | TGTGCCAGCAGCCGACAGGGGGCGGGCGGGGCCAACGTCCTGACTTTC | CASSRQGAGGANVLTF
- | TRBD1 | TRBJ2-7 | TRBV27 | TGTGCCAGCAGTCTACCGGGACAGGGCGTCTACGAGCAGTACTTC | CASSLPGQGVYEQYF
- | TRBD2 | TRBJ2-7 | TRBV27 | TGTGCCAGCATTTGTGGGTCGGGGGGGCCCATCAAGGTCCCGACCTACGAGCAGTACTTC | CASICGSGGPIKVPTYEQYF
- | - | TRBJ1-6 | TRBV5-5 | TGTGCCAGCAGCTTGGACAGCCGAGCGGGATCACCCCTCCACTTT | CASSLDSRAGSPLHF
- | - | TRBJ2-3 | TRBV3-1/TRBV3-2 | TGTGCCAGCAGCCTCCCCCGGGGGACAGCGGATAAAACAGATACGCAGTATTTT | CASSLPRGTADKTDTQYF
- | TRBD2 | TRBJ2-7 | TRBV7-3 | TGTGCCAGCAGCTTACAGGCTAGCGGGATAGGGAGCGAGCAGTACTTC | CASSLQASGIGSEQYF
- | - | TRBJ1-4 | TRBV7-9 | TGTGCCAGCAGCACCAGACAGTCTGCAACTAATGAAAAACTGTTTTTT | CASSTRQSATNEKLFF
- | TRBD1 | TRBJ1-2 | TRBV7-9 | TGTGCCAGCAGCTTAGACGCAGGGGGAGTCTATGGCTACACCTTC | CASSLDAGGVYGYTF
- | - | TRBJ1-2 | TRBV28 | TGTGCCAGCGGGAGACGACCCGTAAACTATGGCTACACCTTC | CASGRRPVNYGYTF
- | TRBD1 | TRBJ2-7 | TRBV30 | TGTGCCTGGAGTGGGGGACAGGCCTACGAGCAGTACTTC | CAWSGGQAYEQYF
- | TRBD2 | TRBJ2-1 | TRBV11-3 | TGTGCCAGCAGTAGCGGGAGTAGATATGAGCAGTTCTTC | CASSSGSRYEQFF
few | TRBD1 | TRBJ2-7 | TRBV7-9 | TGTGCCAGCAGCCCAACCGACAGGGGGCTTGGCGAGCAGTACTTC | CASSPTDRGLGEQYF
- | - | TRBJ2-7 | TRBV5-1 | TGCGCCAGCAGCATCGGGGGAGCCTACGAGCAGTACTTC | CASSIGGAYEQYF
- | - | TRBJ2-5 | TRBV6-5 | TGTGCCAGCAGCCACTACAGGACGCCCCTGGAGACCCAGTACTTC | CASSHYRTPLETQYF
- | TRBD1 | TRBJ2-5 | TRBV24-1 | TGTGCCACTATCCAGGGGGCTCAAGAGACCCAGTACTTC | CATIQGAQETQYF
- | TRBD2 | TRBJ2-1 | TRBV24-1 | TGTGCCACCAGTGACCGGGGCGGGGGGCCGAACAATGAGCAGTTCTTC | CATSDRGGGPNNEQFF
once | TRBD2 | TRBJ2-1 | TRBV10-3 | TGTGCCATCAGTGAGCGGACTAGCGGGAACCATGGGAACTACAATGAGCAGTTCTTC | CAISERTSGNHGNYNEQFF
- | - | TRBJ2-3 | TRBV7-9 | TGTGCCAGCAGCCCCCACGAGACTAACTCAGATACGCAGTATTTT | CASSPHETNSDTQYF
- | - | TRBJ2-7 | TRBV18 | TGTGCCAGCTCATCCGTCCTAGCAACCTCGGTGCAGTACTTC | CASSSVLATSVQYF
- | - | TRBJ1-5 | TRBV28 | TGTGCCAGCGAACGCTCCTCCGGGGGTAACAATCAGCCCCAGCATTTT | CASERSSGGNNQPQHF
- | - | TRBJ2-7 | TRBV28 | TGTGCCAGCAGTGTAAACTACGAGCAGTACTTC | CASSVNYEQYF
- | TRBD1 | TRBJ1-5 | TRBV7-7 | TGTGCTAGCAGCTTAGCACCCGAACCGACAGGGGTGGCGCAGCCCCAGCATTTT | CASSLAPEPTGVAQPQHF
few | - | TRBJ2-7 | TRBV5-6 | TGTGCCAGCAGCTTTCGGCGGGATGGAAACAACGAGCAGTACTTC | CASSFRRDGNNEQYF
- | - | TRBJ1-5 | TRBV6-5 | TGTGCCAGCAGTTCCCGCGGCAATCAGCCCCAGCATTTT | CASSSRGNQPQHF
- | - | TRBJ2-6 | TRBV5-4 | TGTGCCAGCAGCCCAGACCAGGGTGGTGGGGCCAACGTCCTGACTTTC | CASSPDQGGGANVLTF
- | TRBD1 | TRBJ2-7 | TRBV27 | TGTGCCAGCAGCAACTACCCAGGGGGCGAGCAGTACTTC | CASSNYPGGEQYF
- | - | TRBJ1-1 | TRBV4-1 | TGCGCCAGCAGCCAAAGAGTGAACACTGAAGCTTTCTTT | CASSQRVNTEAFF
- | TRBD2 | TRBJ2-5 | TRBV5-6 | TGTGCCAGCAGTTCCCTAGCGGGAGGAGGGGAGACCCAGTACTTC | CASSSLAGGGETQYF
- | - | TRBJ2-1 | TRBV7-9 | TGTGCCAGCAGCTTATCGGCCGGGAATTCCAATGAGCAGTTCTTC | CASSLSAGNSNEQFF
few | - | TRBJ2-4 | TRBV18 | TGTGCCAGCTCAAGCAGGGGACCCAAAAACATTCAGTACTTC | CASSSRGPKNIQYF
- | TRBD2 | TRBJ2-3 | TRBV19 | TGTGCCAGTAGTCAGGGACTAGCGGAGACGACGGCAGATACGCAGTATTTT | CASSQGLAETTADTQYF
- | - | TRBJ1-3 | TRBV7-6 | TGTGCCAGCAGCCCGAGGACAGCTTCTGGAAACACCATATATTTT | CASSPRTASGNTIYF
- | - | TRBJ2-7 | TRBV6-6 | TGTGCCAGCAGACCTGGACAGAACTCCTACGAGCAGTACTTC | CASRPGQNSYEQYF
- | - | TRBJ1-2 | TRBV25-1 | TGTGCCAGCAGTGATACACCGGCGGGTGGCTACACCTTC | CASSDTPAGGYTF
few | - | TRBJ2-7 | TRBV4-1 | TGCGCCAGCAGTCTTGAACAGTCCTACGAGCAGTACTTC | CASSLEQSYEQYF
- | - | TRBJ1-6 | TRBV20-1 | TGCAGTGCTAGTCAGGGTTTCTATAATTCACCCCTCCACTTT | CSASQGFYNSPLHF
- | - | TRBJ1-1 | TRBV7-8 | TGTGCCAGCAGCCTGACCAGGGTGGAGAACACTGAAGCTTTCTTT | CASSLTRVENTEAFF
- | TRBD1 | TRBJ1-2 | TRBV18 | TGTGCCAGCTCAACCGGGACAGGGGCCCTAGACAACTATGGCTACACCTTC | CASSTGTGALDNYGYTF